The 17 T cell receptor beta chains given below trace back to one sample, sequenced in a study of beta chain features in type 1 diabetes. Regarding the study as a whole: Moderate yet significant TCRB CDR3 shortening was seen in Type 1 diabetes patients in all four CD4+ subsets.

Sequencing targeted expressed TCRB transcripts, as all isolated RNA had been reverse transcribed. This table comes from immunoSEQ multiplex PCR, and its TCRdb copy is limited to in-frame clones, with some not included. Of 600,000 or so clones listed, under 15% are singletons. For these TCRs, the target antigens are not known. The material sequenced was naive CD4+ T cells from blood. These receptors were obtained from a man aged 25-45 years with type 1 diabetes.

This clone has more than one count but fewer than ten. The V and J genes are TRBV2 and TRBJ2-1; 11 bases align to TRBD2. J was trimmed by 3 bases and V by 7 bases; bases with no gene match: 5. Germline assignment: CDR1 SNHLY and CDR2 FYNNEI. This CDR3 contains 15 residues. This chain's CDR3 is CASMLLAGDYNEQFF. Here the CDR3 DNA reads TGTGCCAGCATGCTACTAGCGGGGGACTACAATGAGCAGTTCTTC.

The rearrangement joins TRBV9 to TRBJ2-7; maybe TRBD2 (5 bases). This CDR3 is built from 13 residues. Germline CDR1 reads SGDLS; CDR2 reads YYNGEE. V lost 3 bases to trimming and J lost 1 base, with 8 bases between them. The CDR3 here is CASSGGGSYEQYF. As DNA, the CDR3 is TGTGCCAGCAGCGGAGGAGGTTCCTACGAGCAGTACTTC.

The genes are TRBV10-3 and TRBJ2-3; 7 nucleotides align to TRBD2. The CDR3 runs 18 residues. Unmatched junction bases numbered 17, after V lost 3 bases and J lost 5 bases. Germline V gene lookup returns CDR1 ENHRY and CDR2 SYGVKD. DNA for the CDR3: TGTGCCATCAGTGATTCTGGACGTGGCGGGGGAAACCTAGATACGCAGTATTTT. Translating gives CAISDSGRGGGNLDTQYF.

The chain couples TRBV5-4 to TRBJ2-6, with a weak D call TRBD1 (6 bases). The ends were cut back, 4 bases at V and 0 bases at J, with 14 bases in the middle. Germline V gene data show CDR1 as SGHNT and CDR2 as YYREEE (reference sequence). This CDR3 is 17 amino acids long. The CDR3 spells CASSARVRGSGANVLTF. Written as DNA, the CDR3 is TGTGCCAGCAGCGCCCGTGTCAGGGGCTCTGGGGCCAACGTCCTGACTTTC. Full variable domain (outside the CDR3, taken from reference TRBV5-4 and TRBJ2-6): ETGVTQSPTHLIKTRGQQVTLRCSSQSGHNTVSWYQQALGQGPQFIFQYYREEENGRGNFPPRFSGLQFPNYSSELNVNALELDDSALYLCASSARVRGSGANVLTFGAGSRLTVL.

This clone was seen a few times. The rearrangement links TRBV9 to TRBJ1-4; TRBD1 is a possible D gene (5 bases). The CDR3 length is 15 residues. Trimming took 4 bases from V and 0 from J, leaving 10 bases between them. Germline CDR1 SGDLS, CDR2 YYNGEE. The CDR3 protein is CASSTPGTTNEKLFF. As DNA, the CDR3 is TGTGCCAGCAGCACCCCAGGGACAACTAATGAAAAACTGTTTTTT.

The rearrangement uses TRBV7-9 and TRBJ2-7; tentative D call: TRBD1 (7 bases). CDR1 and CDR2 (germline): SEHNR, FQNEAQ (reference sequence). V was cut by 5 bases and J by 0 bases, with 14 bases left in between. The CDR3 has 15 amino acids. The DNA of the CDR3 is TGTGCCAGCAGCCTCAGGGGGGCGTCCTCCTACGAGCAGTACTTC. Its translation is CASSLRGASSYEQYF.

This clone was recorded a few times. This chain joins TRBV14 and TRBJ2-7, with no clear D. Germline CDR1 reads SGHDN; CDR2 reads FVKESK. This CDR3 is built from 13 residues. V was clipped by 1 base and J by 5 bases, with 9 bases between them. DNA of the CDR3: TGTGCCAGCAGCCAAGGAAGTTACGACGAGCAGTACTTC. Translation: CASSQGSYDEQYF. Drawing the rest from reference TRBV14 and TRBJ2-7, the complete variable domain is EAGVTQFPSHSVIEKGQTVTLRCDPISGHDNLYWYRRVMGKEIKFLLHFVKESKQDESGMPNNRFLAERTGGTYSTLKVQPAELEDSGVYFCASSQGSYDEQYFGPGTRLTVT.

The chain couples TRBV14 to TRBJ1-1; the D gene is possibly TRBD1 (6 bases). The germline gives CDR1 SGHDN, CDR2 FVKESK. The CDR3 has 14 residues. The V gene lost 4 bases and the J gene lost 10 bases, with 19 bases spanning the gap. CDR3 amino acids: CASSRQWGPDRAFF. DNA for the CDR3: TGTGCCAGCAGCCGACAGTGGGGGCCCGATCGAGCTTTCTTT.

This clone was detected only a few times. As DNA, the CDR3 is TGTGCCAGCAGCTCGTGGACGGCAGATACGCAGTATTTT. Translated: CASSSWTADTQYF. J is TRBJ2-3 and V is TRBV7-9, with D hard to call. The germline gives CDR1 SEHNR, CDR2 FQNEAQ (reference sequence). Trimming left V 4 bases short and J 4 bases short, with 9 bases between. The CDR3 consists of 13 residues.

The chain recombines TRBV11-2 with TRBJ2-1, with unresolved D. The V gene's germline CDR1 is SGHAT and CDR2 FQNNGV. The CDR3 is made up of 12 amino acids. V gave up 4 bases and J gave up 15 bases, with 16 bases separating them. The CDR3 region is CASSSDPNIRFF. The DNA of the CDR3 is TGTGCCAGCAGCTCCGACCCTAACATCCGGTTCTTC. The full variable domain, rest sourced from reference TRBV11-2 and TRBJ2-1, is EAGVAQSPRYKIIEKRQSVAFWCNPISGHATLYWYQQILGQGPKLLIQFQNNGVVDDSQLPKDRFSAERLKGVDSTLKIQPAKLEDSAVYLCASSSDPNIRFFGPGTRLTVL.

This clone was counted between two and nine times. The V and J genes are TRBV5-8 and TRBJ2-1; TRBD1 might be the D (6 bases). V lost 2 bases, J lost 7 bases, and 16 bases lay in between. Germline values: CDR1 SGHTS, CDR2 YDEGEE. This CDR3 has 15 amino acids. The CDR3 loop is CASSFRDTFENEQFF. The CDR3 DNA sequence: TGTGCCAGCAGCTTCAGGGACACATTCGAGAATGAGCAGTTCTTC. The full variable domain, with the rest looked up from reference TRBV5-8 and TRBJ2-1, is EAGVTQSPTHLIKTRGQQATLRCSPISGHTSVYWYQQALGLGLQFLLWYDEGEERNRGNFPPRFSGRQFPNYSSELNVNALELEDSALYLCASSFRDTFENEQFFGPGTRLTVL.

This clone has only a few counts. The chain is built from TRBV28 and TRBJ1-2; TRBD1 agrees at 9 bases. Germline V lookup: CDR1 MDHEN, CDR2 SYDVKM. The CDR3 runs 15 residues. V lost 6 bases, J lost 8 bases, and 13 bases stayed unmatched. Here the CDR3 reads CASRAPGTGPGGYTF. CDR3 bases: TGTGCCAGCAGGGCACCCGGGACAGGGCCAGGCGGCTACACCTTC.

This clone was detected only a few times. The chain employs TRBV7-2 and TRBJ1-1, with D possibly being TRBD1 (5 bases). The germline gives CDR1 SGHTA, CDR2 FQGNSA. CDR3 length: 13 amino acids. V was pared by 4 bases and J by 5 bases, with 11 bases between. The CDR3 sequence: CASSWGFDTEAFF. CDR3 nucleotides: TGTGCCAGCAGCTGGGGGTTCGATACTGAAGCTTTCTTT.

This clone was counted only a few times. This chain links TRBV19 with TRBJ1-6; 11 positions agree with TRBD1. Germline V lookup: CDR1 LNHDA, CDR2 SQIVND (reference sequence). V trimming: 6 bases; J trimming: 10 bases; junction bases outside the gene matches: 5. The CDR3 is 14 residues long. The chain's CDR3 is CASRGDRGRSPLHF. The CDR3 DNA follows: TGTGCCAGTAGAGGGGACAGGGGGAGGTCACCCCTCCACTTT.

This clone was recorded a few times. The CDR3 region is CASGRTGLDEQYF. The CDR3 nucleotides are TGTGCTAGTGGCCGGACAGGGCTTGACGAGCAGTACTTC. The chain combines TRBV12-5 with TRBJ2-7, with TRBD1 identical over 8 bases. This CDR3 spans 13 amino acids. V lost 6 bases, J lost 5 bases, and 6 bases stayed unmatched. CDR1 LGHNT and CDR2 FRNRAP come from the germline V gene.

As to this clone: The sample holds other DNA sequences that translate to the same CDR3. The chain links TRBV7-2 to TRBJ1-2; 7 bases agree with TRBD1. V shed 5 bases, J shed 2 bases, and the junction held 2 bases outside the gene matches. The CDR3 loop spans 13 amino acids. Germline-derived CDR1 and CDR2 are SGHTA and FQGNSA. DNA for the CDR3: TGTGCCAGCAGCCTGGGACAGAACTATGGCTACACCTTC. This sequence encodes CASSLGQNYGYTF.

The rearrangement links TRBV29-1 to TRBJ2-3, with D perhaps TRBD1 (6 bases). V lost 1 base, J lost 0 bases, and 8 bases lay in between. The length of the CDR3 is 14 residues. CDR1 and CDR2 from the germline V gene are SQVTM and ANQGSEA. The DNA of the CDR3 is TGCAGCGTTGAAGGACAGGCTAGCACAGATACGCAGTATTTT. Protein product: CSVEGQASTDTQYF.